What follows are 28 T cell receptor beta chains derived from one specimen sequenced in a study of T cell repertoires in ileal Crohn's disease. Generated by immunoSEQ multiplex PCR, the TCRdb table keeps only in-frame clones and is missing some. The sample carries over 9,000 clones, around 76% recorded once. The sequenced material came from ileal tissue. Every receptor here comes from an adult with Crohn's disease.

The V gene is TRBV5-1, the J gene TRBJ1-1; a weak D match, TRBD1 (5 bases). V was shortened by 0 bases and J by 0 bases, with 9 bases between the two germline ends. The CDR3 spans 15 residues. Germline loops: CDR1 SGHRS, CDR2 YFSETQ. The CDR3: CASSLGAGLNTEAFF. The DNA for the CDR3 is TGCGCCAGCAGCTTGGGAGCGGGGCTGAACACTGAAGCTTTCTTT.

To note about this clone: Other DNA sequences in this specimen translate into the identical CDR3. J is TRBJ2-7 and V is TRBV6-1; TRBD1 matches 8 bases. This CDR3 has 14 residues. Trimming cost V 7 bases and J 0 bases; bases outside gene matches: 5. In germline, CDR1 is MNHNS, CDR2 SASEGT. The CDR3 DNA is TGTGCCAGCAAGGGACAGGCAGACTCCTACGAGCAGTACTTC. Protein sequence: CASKGQADSYEQYF.

The chain combines TRBV28 with TRBJ1-2, with D possibly being TRBD1 (5 bases). The CDR3 has 13 amino acids. Germline-derived CDR1 and CDR2 are MDHEN and SYDVKM. Between the trimmed V and J ends, which lost 7 bases and 7 bases, there was a span of 16 bases. The CDR3 bases are TGTGCCAGCAATCCCCCAGGGCGCGGTGGCTACACCTTC. Residues: CASNPPGRGGYTF.

This clone occurred a few times. The chain combines TRBV2 with TRBJ2-1; a possible D gene is TRBD2 (6 bases). The CDR3 length is 12 residues. From germline, CDR1 is SNHLY and CDR2 FYNNEI. Trimming took off 6 bases at V and 9 bases at J, with 12 bases between the two ends. DNA for the CDR3: TGTGCCAGCAGCCAGGTGGAGGGTGAGCAGTTCTTC. Residues: CASSQVEGEQFF. Looking up the rest from reference TRBV2 and TRBJ2-1 gives the full variable domain: EPEVTQTPSHQVTQMGQEVILRCVPISNHLYFYWYRQILGQKVEFLVSFYNNEISEKSEIFDDQFSVERPDGSNFTLKIRSTKLEDSAMYFCASSQVEGEQFFGPGTRLTVL.

The chain has TRBV25-1 and TRBJ2-2, with 7 bases lining up with TRBD2. The CDR3 totals 16 residues. V trimming: 9 bases; J trimming: 2 bases; junction bases outside the gene matches: 12. Per germline, CDR1 MGHDK and CDR2 SYGVNS. The CDR3 loop is CARLLGGAPNTGELFF. The CDR3 DNA reads TGTGCCAGGTTATTGGGAGGGGCCCCAAACACCGGGGAGCTGTTTTTT.

The chain couples TRBV7-2 to TRBJ1-2, with D perhaps matching TRBD1 (6 bases). V gave up 3 bases and J gave up 2 bases, with 10 bases separating them. This CDR3 comprises 14 residues. Germline V gene lookup returns CDR1 SGHTA and CDR2 FQGNSA. In nucleotides, the CDR3 is TGTGCCAGCAGCTTGGGGGCTTGGAACTATGGCTACACCTTC. Translated: CASSLGAWNYGYTF.

J is TRBJ1-5 and V is TRBV5-1, with D unresolved. Trimming removed 4 bases from V and 0 bases from J, with 11 bases in between. The CDR3 is 15 amino acids. Germline values: CDR1 SGHRS, CDR2 YFSETQ. In nucleotides, the CDR3 is TGCGCCAGCAGCACGTCGGGAGATAGCAATCAGCCCCAGCATTTT. The encoded protein is CASSTSGDSNQPQHF. Variable domain in full (rest from reference TRBV5-1 and TRBJ1-5): KAGVTQTPRYLIKTRGQQVTLSCSPISGHRSVSWYQQTPGQGLQFLFEYFSETQRNKGNFPGRFSGRQFSNSRSEMNVSTLELGDSALYLCASSTSGDSNQPQHFGDGTRLSIL.

The V and J genes are TRBV6-1 and TRBJ2-7; no firm D call. Germline lookup yields CDR1 MNHNS and CDR2 SASEGT. Between the trimmed V and J ends, which lost 4 bases and 0 bases, there was a span of 10 bases. This CDR3 has 14 residues. The CDR3 DNA follows: TGTGCCAGCAGTGCATATATTAGCTCCTACGAGCAGTACTTC. Translated, it gives CASSAYISSYEQYF.

The chain uses TRBV5-1 and TRBJ2-5; D gene ambiguous. Deletions cut 4 bases from V and 5 bases from J, with 12 bases between. Germline CDR1 reads SGHRS; CDR2 reads YFSETQ. The CDR3 is 13 residues long. CDR3 bases: TGCGCCAGCAGCGGAACAGCCCTGGAGACCCAGTACTTC. It yields the protein CASSGTALETQYF.

The rearrangement links TRBV5-4 to TRBJ1-1; 8 bases align to TRBD1. The germline CDR1 and CDR2 sequences are SGHNT and YYREEE (reference sequence). V lost 4 bases, J lost 1 base, and 3 bases stayed unmatched. The CDR3 is made up of 14 amino acids. The CDR3 protein is CASSAGTGNTEAFF. CDR3 nucleotide sequence: TGTGCCAGCAGCGCCGGGACAGGGAACACTGAAGCTTTCTTT.

This sequence joins TRBV4-2 and TRBJ2-2; D gene ambiguous. This CDR3 contains 13 residues. Trimming shortened V by 0 bases and J by 6 bases, and 5 bases separated the two germline ends. Germline loops: CDR1 LGHNA, CDR2 YNFKEQ. The CDR3 spells CASSQDSPGELFF. CDR3 bases: TGTGCCAGCAGCCAAGATAGCCCCGGGGAGCTGTTTTTT.

V and J are TRBV18 and TRBJ1-5; a weak D match, TRBD1 (5 bases). The CDR3 consists of 16 residues. The V gene lost 8 bases and the J gene lost 6 bases, with 23 bases spanning the gap. Germline lookup yields CDR1 KGHSH and CDR2 LQKENI. The CDR3 DNA reads as TGTGCCAGCGCCTTACTTAATAGTGGGGCCACTCAGCCCCAGCATTTT. This translates into CASALLNSGATQPQHF.

CDR3 amino acids: CAISSERLQTQYF. CDR3 DNA: TGTGCCATCAGTAGTGAGCGATTACAGACCCAGTACTTC. The chain uses TRBV10-3 and TRBJ2-5; no clear D gene. Between the trimmed V and J ends, which lost 5 bases and 6 bases, there was a span of 13 bases. CDR3 length: 13 residues. Germline V gene sequence: CDR1 ENHRY, CDR2 SYGVKD.

The gene calls are TRBV28 and TRBJ2-5; 7 bases line up with TRBD1. Germline V gene lookup returns CDR1 MDHEN and CDR2 SYDVKM. CDR3 length equals 15 residues. V dropped 5 bases and J dropped 0; count of bases not matched to a gene: 6. The DNA for the CDR3 is TGTGCCAGCAGTACCAGGGGACAGAACCAAGAGACCCAGTACTTC. It yields the protein CASSTRGQNQETQYF. The whole variable domain, filled in from reference TRBV28 and TRBJ2-5, reads DVKVTQSSRYLVKRTGEKVFLECVQDMDHENMFWYRQDPGLGLRLIYFSYDVKMKEKGDIPEGYSVSREKKERFSLILESASTNQTSMYLCASSTRGQNQETQYFGPGTRLLVL.

The chain uses TRBV11-3 and TRBJ2-1; TRBD2 matches 11 bases. There are 13 residues in the CDR3. In germline, CDR1 is SGHNT, CDR2 YENEEA. Trimming removed 11 bases from V and 10 bases from J; junction bases left unmatched: 10. The chain's CDR3 is CASSRLAGGEQFF. Here the CDR3 DNA reads TGTGCCTCTAGTCGGCTAGCGGGGGGAGAGCAGTTCTTC.

This clone was seen a handful of times. CDR3 DNA: TGTGCCAGCAGGGCCGGGACATCAAACACTGAAGCTTTCTTT. Translation gives CASRAGTSNTEAFF. This chain uses TRBV6-1 with TRBJ1-1; D perhaps matches TRBD1 (6 bases). The CDR3 runs 14 residues. Between the trimmed V and J ends, which lost 6 bases and 2 bases, there was a span of 13 bases. CDR1 is MNHNS and CDR2 is SASEGT in the germline V gene.

The chain joins TRBV7-3 to TRBJ2-2, with TRBD1 identical over 12 bases. Germline trimming cut 5 bases from V and 8 bases from J; bases unmatched to any gene: 6. This CDR3 spans 15 amino acids. Germline V lookup: CDR1 SGHTA, CDR2 FQGTGA. The chain's CDR3 is CASSHGTGGAGELFF. The CDR3 DNA is TGTGCCAGCAGCCATGGGACAGGGGGCGCGGGGGAGCTGTTTTTT.

The chain recombines TRBV5-4 with TRBJ2-1; D is perhaps TRBD2 (7 bases). V was shortened by 4 bases and J by 6 bases, with 20 bases between the two germline ends. The length of the CDR3 is 16 residues. The germline V gene has CDR1 SGHNT and CDR2 YYREEE (reference sequence). The CDR3 here is CASSLGGGSLGNEQFF. The CDR3 coding sequence is TGTGCCAGCAGCCTAGGGGGGGGGTCTCTGGGCAATGAGCAGTTCTTC.

The chain is built from TRBV18 and TRBJ2-1, with D perhaps matching TRBD2 (6 bases). V was clipped by 2 bases and J by 10 bases, with 15 bases between them. Germline CDR1 is KGHSH and CDR2 is LQKENI. This CDR3 is 14 amino acids long. CDR3 amino acids: CASSPGGALREQFF. The CDR3 coding sequence is TGTGCCAGCTCACCAGGCGGGGCCCTGAGGGAGCAGTTCTTC.

This chain uses TRBV5-4 with TRBJ2-7; weak D call: TRBD1 (6 bases). The CDR3 consists of 14 residues. The germline V gene encodes CDR1 SGHNT and CDR2 YYREEE (reference sequence). Trimming stripped 4 bases from V and 1 base from J, with 12 bases between. CDR3 residues: CASSLTGQSYEQYF. CDR3 nucleotide sequence: TGTGCCAGCAGCCTCACCGGACAGTCCTACGAGCAGTACTTC.

This chain connects TRBV7-3 to TRBJ2-5; no clear D. Trimming pared 1 base from V and 4 bases from J, leaving 7 bases between. CDR1 and CDR2 from the germline V gene are SGHTA and FQGTGA. The CDR3 consists of 13 residues. CDR3 sequence reads: CASSLSNRETQYF. The CDR3 DNA is TGTGCCAGCAGCTTAAGTAATAGAGAGACCCAGTACTTC.

The chain has TRBV7-2 and TRBJ2-2; 10 positions agree with TRBD2. V lost 1 base and J lost 7; bases outside the gene matches: 6. The CDR3 covers 16 residues. Per the germline V gene, CDR1 is SGHTA and CDR2 is FQGNSA. The CDR3 nucleotides read TGTGCCAGCAGCTTAGACCTAGCGGGAGTTGGCGGGGAGCTGTTTTTT. Protein: CASSLDLAGVGGELFF.

This chain uses TRBV9 with TRBJ2-5; D is perhaps TRBD2 (6 bases). The CDR3 has 15 amino acids. Germline CDR1 and CDR2: SGDLS and YYNGEE. Trimming removed 0 bases from V and 5 bases from J, with 14 bases in between. The CDR3 sequence is CASSVVGGMMETQYF. For the CDR3, the DNA is TGTGCCAGCAGCGTAGTTGGGGGGATGATGGAGACCCAGTACTTC.

This clone appeared a single time. The genes are TRBV5-1 and TRBJ2-3; D is uncertain. Trimming pared 0 bases from V and 0 bases from J, leaving 8 bases between. Germline V gene lookup returns CDR1 SGHRS and CDR2 YFSETQ. This CDR3 is built from 15 residues. The CDR3 spells CASSLETTSTDTQYF. The CDR3 nucleotides are TGCGCCAGCAGCTTGGAGACAACTAGCACAGATACGCAGTATTTT. The full variable domain, in which reference TRBV5-1 and TRBJ2-3 provide the parts outside the CDR3, is KAGVTQTPRYLIKTRGQQVTLSCSPISGHRSVSWYQQTPGQGLQFLFEYFSETQRNKGNFPGRFSGRQFSNSRSEMNVSTLELGDSALYLCASSLETTSTDTQYFGPGTRLTVL.

The V gene is TRBV30, the J gene TRBJ2-3, with 7 bases matching TRBD2. Germline values: CDR1 GTSNPN, CDR2 SVGIG (reference sequence). The CDR3 has 14 amino acids. V gave up 4 bases and J gave up 1 base; unmatched junction bases: 5. CDR3 residues: CAWTSGIGTDTQYF. CDR3 sequence (DNA): TGTGCCTGGACCAGCGGGATTGGCACAGATACGCAGTATTTT. Drawing the rest from reference TRBV30 and TRBJ2-3, the complete variable domain is SQTIHQWPATLVQPVGSPLSLECTVEGTSNPNLYWYRQAAGRGLQLLFYSVGIGQISSEVPQNLSASRPQDRQFILSSKKLLLSDSGFYLCAWTSGIGTDTQYFGPGTRLTVL.

J is TRBJ2-7 and V is TRBV5-1; TRBD2 matches at 9 bases. Germline V gene lookup returns CDR1 SGHRS and CDR2 YFSETQ. Trimming cost V 0 bases and J 2 bases; bases outside gene matches: 3. The CDR3 totals 15 residues. The CDR3 bases are TGCGCCAGCAGCTTGGGATTAGCGGGAGCCTACGAGCAGTACTTC. Protein sequence: CASSLGLAGAYEQYF. Together with reference TRBV5-1 and TRBJ2-7, the CDR3 gives the full variable domain: KAGVTQTPRYLIKTRGQQVTLSCSPISGHRSVSWYQQTPGQGLQFLFEYFSETQRNKGNFPGRFSGRQFSNSRSEMNVSTLELGDSALYLCASSLGLAGAYEQYFGPGTRLTVT.

This chain links TRBV9 with TRBJ1-1; D may be TRBD1 (5 bases). The germline V and J ends were trimmed by 0 bases and 1 base, with 10 bases remaining between them. Germline V lookup: CDR1 SGDLS, CDR2 YYNGEE. The CDR3 contains 15 residues. CDR3 nucleotides: TGTGCCAGCAGCGTAGGGCGGAGGGGGAACACTGAAGCTTTCTTT. Protein: CASSVGRRGNTEAFF.

V gene TRBV6-5 combines with J gene TRBJ1-1; no definite D call. Deletions cut 6 bases from V and 5 bases from J, with 13 bases between. The CDR3 extends over 13 amino acids. The germline V gene has CDR1 MNHEY and CDR2 SVGAGI. The CDR3 reads CASSSYPRTEAFF. CDR3 nucleotides: TGTGCCAGCAGCTCCTACCCGAGGACTGAAGCTTTCTTT.